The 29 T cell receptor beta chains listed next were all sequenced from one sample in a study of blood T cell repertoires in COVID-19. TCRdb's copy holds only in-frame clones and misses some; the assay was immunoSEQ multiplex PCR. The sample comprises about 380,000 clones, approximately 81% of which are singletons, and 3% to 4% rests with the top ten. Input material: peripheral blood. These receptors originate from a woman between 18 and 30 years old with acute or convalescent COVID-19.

The CDR3 nucleotides read TGTGCCAGCAGCCAGGGGAGGGATCGAGCTAACTATGGCTACACCTTC. Translating gives CASSQGRDRANYGYTF. The gene calls are TRBV14 and TRBJ1-2; D gene ambiguous. The CDR3 sequence is 16 residues long. Trimming took 3 bases from V and 0 from J, leaving 14 bases between them. Germline V gene lookup returns CDR1 SGHDN and CDR2 FVKESK.

The CDR3 nucleotides are TGTGCCAGTACTCAGACAACGATCTCTGGAAACACCATATATTTT. It specifies CASTQTTISGNTIYF. V usage is TRBV19 and J usage is TRBJ1-3; D ambiguous. Germline V gene lookup returns CDR1 LNHDA and CDR2 SQIVND (reference sequence). Trimming shortened V by 7 bases and J by 0 bases, and 13 bases separated the two germline ends. This CDR3 has 15 residues.

CDR3: CASRPSTSGSYNEQFF. In nucleotides, the CDR3 is TGCGCCAGCAGGCCCTCAACTAGCGGGAGTTACAATGAGCAGTTCTTC. The chain links TRBV10-2 to TRBJ2-1, with TRBD2 identical over 11 bases. V lost 6 bases and J lost 4; bases outside the gene matches: 8. CDR1 is WSHSY, CDR2 SAAADI, per germline. CDR3 length: 16 amino acids.

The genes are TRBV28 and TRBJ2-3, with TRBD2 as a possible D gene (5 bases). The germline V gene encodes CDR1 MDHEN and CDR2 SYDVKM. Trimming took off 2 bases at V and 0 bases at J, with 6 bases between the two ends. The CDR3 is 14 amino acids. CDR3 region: CASSLGLSTDTQYF. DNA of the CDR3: TGTGCCAGCAGTTTAGGACTCAGCACAGATACGCAGTATTTT. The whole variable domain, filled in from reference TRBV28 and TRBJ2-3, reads DVKVTQSSRYLVKRTGEKVFLECVQDMDHENMFWYRQDPGLGLRLIYFSYDVKMKEKGDIPEGYSVSREKKERFSLILESASTNQTSMYLCASSLGLSTDTQYFGPGTRLTVL.

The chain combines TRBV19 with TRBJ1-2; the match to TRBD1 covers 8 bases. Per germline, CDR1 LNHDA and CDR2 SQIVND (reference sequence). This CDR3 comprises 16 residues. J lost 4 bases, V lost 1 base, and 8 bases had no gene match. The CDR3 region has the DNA TGTGCCAGTAGTATAGGGACCTCGGGACAGGTCTATGGCTACACCTTC. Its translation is CASSIGTSGQVYGYTF.

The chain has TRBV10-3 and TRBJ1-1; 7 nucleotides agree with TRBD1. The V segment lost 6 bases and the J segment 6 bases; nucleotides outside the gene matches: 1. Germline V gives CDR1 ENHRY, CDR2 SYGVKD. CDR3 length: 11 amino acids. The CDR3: CAIRGTAEAFF. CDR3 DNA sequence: TGTGCCATCAGGGGGACAGCTGAAGCTTTCTTT.

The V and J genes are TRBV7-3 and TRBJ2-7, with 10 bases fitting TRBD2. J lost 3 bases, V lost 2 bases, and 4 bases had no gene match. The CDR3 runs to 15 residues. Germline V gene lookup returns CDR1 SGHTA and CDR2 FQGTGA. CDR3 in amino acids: CASSLELAGNYEQYF. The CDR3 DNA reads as TGTGCCAGCAGCTTAGAACTAGCGGGAAACTACGAGCAGTACTTC.

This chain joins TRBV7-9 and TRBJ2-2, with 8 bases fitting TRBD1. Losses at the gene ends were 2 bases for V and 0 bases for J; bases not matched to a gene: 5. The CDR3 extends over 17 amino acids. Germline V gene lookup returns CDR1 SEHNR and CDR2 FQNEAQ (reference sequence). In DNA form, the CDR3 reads TGTGCCAGCAGCTTAAACGACAGGGGCACGAACACCGGGGAGCTGTTTTTT. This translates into CASSLNDRGTNTGELFF.

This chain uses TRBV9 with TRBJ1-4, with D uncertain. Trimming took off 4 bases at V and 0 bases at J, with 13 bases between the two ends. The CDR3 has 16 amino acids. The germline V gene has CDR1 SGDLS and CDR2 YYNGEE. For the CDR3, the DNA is TGTGCCAGCAGCCCCGGGGAAGGAGCAACTAATGAAAAACTGTTTTTT. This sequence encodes CASSPGEGATNEKLFF.

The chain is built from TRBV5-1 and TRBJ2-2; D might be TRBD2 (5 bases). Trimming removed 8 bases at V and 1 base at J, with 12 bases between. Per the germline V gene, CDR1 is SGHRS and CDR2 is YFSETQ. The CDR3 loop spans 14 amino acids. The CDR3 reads CARRERLNTGELFF. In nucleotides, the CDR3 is TGCGCCAGAAGGGAGCGGTTGAACACCGGGGAGCTGTTTTTT.

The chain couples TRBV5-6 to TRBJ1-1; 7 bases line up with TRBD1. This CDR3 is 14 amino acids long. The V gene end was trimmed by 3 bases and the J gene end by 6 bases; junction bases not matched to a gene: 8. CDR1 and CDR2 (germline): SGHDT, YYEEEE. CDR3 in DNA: TGTGCCAGCAGCTGGACAGGCCCCCAGCCTGAAGCTTTCTTT. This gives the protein CASSWTGPQPEAFF. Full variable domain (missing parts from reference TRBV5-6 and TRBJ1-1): DAGVTQSPTHLIKTRGQQVTLRCSPKSGHDTVSWYQQALGQGPQFIFQYYEEEERQRGNFPDRFSGHQFPNYSSELNVNALLLGDSALYLCASSWTGPQPEAFFGQGTRLTVV.

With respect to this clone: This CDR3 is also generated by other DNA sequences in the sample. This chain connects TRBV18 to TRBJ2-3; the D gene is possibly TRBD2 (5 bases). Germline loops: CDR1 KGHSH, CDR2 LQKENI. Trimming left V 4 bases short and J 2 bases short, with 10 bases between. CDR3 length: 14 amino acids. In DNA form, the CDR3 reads TGTGCCAGCTCACTGTGGACTGTCACAGATACGCAGTATTTT. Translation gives CASSLWTVTDTQYF.

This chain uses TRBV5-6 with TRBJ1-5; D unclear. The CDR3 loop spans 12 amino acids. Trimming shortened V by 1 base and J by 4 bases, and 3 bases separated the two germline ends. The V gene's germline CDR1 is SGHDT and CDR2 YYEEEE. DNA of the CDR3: TGTGCCAGCAGCTTGTCAAATCAGCCCCAGCATTTT. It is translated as CASSLSNQPQHF.

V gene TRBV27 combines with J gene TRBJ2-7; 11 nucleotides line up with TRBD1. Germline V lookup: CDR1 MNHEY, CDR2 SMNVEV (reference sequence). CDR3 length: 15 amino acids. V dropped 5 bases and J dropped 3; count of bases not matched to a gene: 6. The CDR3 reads CASSMTGTGGYEQYF. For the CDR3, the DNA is TGTGCCAGCAGTATGACCGGGACAGGGGGCTACGAGCAGTACTTC.

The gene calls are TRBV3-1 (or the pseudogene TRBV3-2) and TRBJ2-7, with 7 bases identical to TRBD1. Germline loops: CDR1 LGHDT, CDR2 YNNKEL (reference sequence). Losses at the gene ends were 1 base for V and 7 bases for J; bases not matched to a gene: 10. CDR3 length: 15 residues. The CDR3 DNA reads TGTGCCAGCAGCCAAGGTGGACAGGTAAAAGGGGAGCAGTACTTC. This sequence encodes CASSQGGQVKGEQYF.

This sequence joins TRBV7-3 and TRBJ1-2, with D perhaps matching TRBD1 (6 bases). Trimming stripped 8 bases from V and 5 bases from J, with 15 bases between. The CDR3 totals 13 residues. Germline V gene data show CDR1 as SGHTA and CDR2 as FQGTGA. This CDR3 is CASASGTGYGYTF. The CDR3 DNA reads TGTGCCAGCGCCTCGGGAACAGGGTATGGCTACACCTTC.

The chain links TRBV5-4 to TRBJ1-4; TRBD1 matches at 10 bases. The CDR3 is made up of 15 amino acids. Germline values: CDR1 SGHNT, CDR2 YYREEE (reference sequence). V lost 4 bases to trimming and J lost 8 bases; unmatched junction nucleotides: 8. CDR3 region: CASSPSDRGREKLFF. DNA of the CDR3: TGTGCCAGCAGCCCGTCGGACAGGGGGAGAGAAAAACTGTTTTTT.

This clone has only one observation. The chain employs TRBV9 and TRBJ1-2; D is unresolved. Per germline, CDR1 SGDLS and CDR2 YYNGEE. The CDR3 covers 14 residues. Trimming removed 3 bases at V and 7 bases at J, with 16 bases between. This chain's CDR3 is CASSARMATAGYTF. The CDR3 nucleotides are TGTGCCAGCAGCGCCAGGATGGCAACGGCTGGCTACACCTTC.

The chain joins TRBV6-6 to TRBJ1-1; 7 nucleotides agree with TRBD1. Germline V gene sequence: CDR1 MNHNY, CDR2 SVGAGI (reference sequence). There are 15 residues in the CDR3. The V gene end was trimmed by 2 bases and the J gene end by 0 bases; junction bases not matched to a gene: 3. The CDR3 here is CASSYRGRLNTEAFF. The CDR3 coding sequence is TGTGCCAGCAGTTACAGGGGGCGGTTGAACACTGAAGCTTTCTTT.

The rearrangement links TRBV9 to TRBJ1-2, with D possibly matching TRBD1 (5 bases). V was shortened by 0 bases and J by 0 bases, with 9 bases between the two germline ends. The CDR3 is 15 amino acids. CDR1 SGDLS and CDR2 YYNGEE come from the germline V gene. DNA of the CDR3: TGTGCCAGCAGCGTAGGGGGGGGAGCTAACTATGGCTACACCTTC. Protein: CASSVGGGANYGYTF. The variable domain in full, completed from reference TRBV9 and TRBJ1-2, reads DSGVTQTPKHLITATGQRVTLRCSPRSGDLSVYWYQQSLDQGLQFLIQYYNGEERAKGNILERFSAQQFPDLHSELNLSSLELGDSALYFCASSVGGGANYGYTFGSGTRLTVV.

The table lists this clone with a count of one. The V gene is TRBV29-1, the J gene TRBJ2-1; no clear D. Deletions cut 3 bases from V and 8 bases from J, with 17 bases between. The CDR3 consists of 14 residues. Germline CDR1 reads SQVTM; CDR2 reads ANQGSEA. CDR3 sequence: CSVDVAAAVDEQFF. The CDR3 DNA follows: TGCAGCGTTGATGTCGCCGCGGCGGTCGATGAGCAGTTCTTC.

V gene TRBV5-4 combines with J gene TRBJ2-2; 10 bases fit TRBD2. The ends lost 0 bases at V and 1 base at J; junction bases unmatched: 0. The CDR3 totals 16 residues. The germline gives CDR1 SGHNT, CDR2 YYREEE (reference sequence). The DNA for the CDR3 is TGTGCCAGCAGCTTGGGACTAGCGGGGAACACCGGGGAGCTGTTTTTT. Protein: CASSLGLAGNTGELFF.

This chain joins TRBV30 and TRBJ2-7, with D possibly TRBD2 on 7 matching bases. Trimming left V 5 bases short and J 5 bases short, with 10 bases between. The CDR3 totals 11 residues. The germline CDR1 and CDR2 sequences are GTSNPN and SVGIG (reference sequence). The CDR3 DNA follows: TGTGCCTGGGGGGGGGCGGACGAGCAGTACTTC. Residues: CAWGGADEQYF.

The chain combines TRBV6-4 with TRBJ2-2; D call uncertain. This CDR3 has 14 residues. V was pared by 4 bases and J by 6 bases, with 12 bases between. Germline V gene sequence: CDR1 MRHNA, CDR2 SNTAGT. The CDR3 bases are TGTGCCAGCAGTGCTAAAGTGTTCGCCGGGGAGCTGTTTTTT. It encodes CASSAKVFAGELFF.

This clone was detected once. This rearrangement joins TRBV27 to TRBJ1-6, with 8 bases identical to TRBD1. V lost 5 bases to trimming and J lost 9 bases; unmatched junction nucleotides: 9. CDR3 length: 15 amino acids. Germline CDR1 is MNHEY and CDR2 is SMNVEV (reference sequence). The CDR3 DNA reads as TGTGCCAGCAGTCCTGAGGGCAGGGGGCTTTCACCCCTCCACTTT. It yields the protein CASSPEGRGLSPLHF.

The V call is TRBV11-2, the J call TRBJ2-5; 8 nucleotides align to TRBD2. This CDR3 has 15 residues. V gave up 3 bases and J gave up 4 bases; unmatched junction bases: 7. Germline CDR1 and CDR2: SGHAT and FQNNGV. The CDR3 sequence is CASSFGTRRAETQYF. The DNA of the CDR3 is TGTGCCAGCAGCTTTGGGACTAGGAGAGCAGAGACCCAGTACTTC.

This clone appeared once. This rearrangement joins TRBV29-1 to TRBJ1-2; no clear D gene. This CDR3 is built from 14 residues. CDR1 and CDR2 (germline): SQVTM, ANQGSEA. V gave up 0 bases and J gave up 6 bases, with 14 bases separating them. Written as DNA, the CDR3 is TGCAGCGTTGAAGATCCCGAACTAGTGGATGGCTACACCTTC. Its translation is CSVEDPELVDGYTF.

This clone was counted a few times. Here the CDR3 reads CAVTSGSSYNEQFF. CDR3 DNA sequence: TGTGCCGTGACTAGCGGCTCTTCGTACAATGAGCAGTTCTTC. The rearrangement uses TRBV6-6 and TRBJ2-1; TRBD2 agrees at 9 bases. V gave up 11 bases and J gave up 4 bases; unmatched junction bases: 9. The germline V gene encodes CDR1 MNHNY and CDR2 SVGAGI (reference sequence). This CDR3 spans 14 amino acids.

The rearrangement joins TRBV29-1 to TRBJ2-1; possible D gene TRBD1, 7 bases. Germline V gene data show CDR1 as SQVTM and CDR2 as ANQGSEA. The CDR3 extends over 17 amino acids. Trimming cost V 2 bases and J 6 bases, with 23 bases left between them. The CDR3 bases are TGCAGCGTTGAACTAATCGGGGGACAGCTTTCGGGCAATGAGCAGTTCTTC. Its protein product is CSVELIGGQLSGNEQFF.